This TCR beta chain is from a study of spatial heterogeneity in lung cancer. This clonotype was counted between two and nine times. Time point of the sample: blood at routine non-recurrence follow-up after resection. Unsorted samples of tumor, nontumor lung or frozen PBMC had their whole RNA sequenced. Trimming removed 5 bases at V and 1 base at J, with 11 bases between. CDR3 length: 14 amino acids. Germline CDR1 SGHTA, CDR2 FQGTGA. MiXCR was run by TCRdb on the 5' RACE reads, yielding one entry per CDR3 protein. The sample has under 150,000 distinct CDR3 sequences; less than 15% are singletons. Sequences were derived from PBMCs, sampled at follow-up. The receptor was isolated from a male donor with early-stage non-small cell lung cancer. V usage is TRBV7-3 and J usage is TRBJ1-1; D is unclear. The CDR3 DNA sequence: TGTGCCAGCAGCCCAATGAGCGGGAACACTGAAGCTTTCTTT. Its translation: CASSPMSGNTEAFF.